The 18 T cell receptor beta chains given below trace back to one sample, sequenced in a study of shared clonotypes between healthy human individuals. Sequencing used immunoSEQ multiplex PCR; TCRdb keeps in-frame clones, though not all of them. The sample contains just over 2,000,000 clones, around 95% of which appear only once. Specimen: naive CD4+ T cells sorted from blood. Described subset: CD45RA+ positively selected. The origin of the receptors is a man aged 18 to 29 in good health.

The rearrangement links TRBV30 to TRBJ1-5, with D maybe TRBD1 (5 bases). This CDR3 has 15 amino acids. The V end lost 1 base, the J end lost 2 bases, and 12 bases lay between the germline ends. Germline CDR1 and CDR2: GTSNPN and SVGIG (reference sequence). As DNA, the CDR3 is TGTGCCTGGAGTGCCAAGGGACTCGGCAATCAGCCCCAGCATTTT. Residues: CAWSAKGLGNQPQHF.

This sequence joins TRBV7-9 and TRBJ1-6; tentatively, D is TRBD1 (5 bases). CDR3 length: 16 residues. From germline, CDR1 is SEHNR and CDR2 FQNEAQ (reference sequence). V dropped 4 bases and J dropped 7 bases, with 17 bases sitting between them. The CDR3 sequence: CASSYRGGTENSPLHF. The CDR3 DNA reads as TGTGCCAGCAGCTACCGTGGAGGGACTGAGAATTCACCCCTCCACTTT.

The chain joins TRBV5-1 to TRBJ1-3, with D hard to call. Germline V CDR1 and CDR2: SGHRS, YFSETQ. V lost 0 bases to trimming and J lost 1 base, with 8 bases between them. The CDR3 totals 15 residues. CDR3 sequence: CASSLDTLSGNTIYF. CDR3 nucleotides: TGCGCCAGCAGCTTGGATACGCTTTCTGGAAACACCATATATTTT.

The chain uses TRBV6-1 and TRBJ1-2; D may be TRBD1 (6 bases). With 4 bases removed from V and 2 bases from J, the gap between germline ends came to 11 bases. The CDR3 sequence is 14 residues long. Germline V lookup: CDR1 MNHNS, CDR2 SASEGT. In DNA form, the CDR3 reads TGTGCCAGCAGTGTGGGGGGGCCCAACTATGGCTACACCTTC. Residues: CASSVGGPNYGYTF.

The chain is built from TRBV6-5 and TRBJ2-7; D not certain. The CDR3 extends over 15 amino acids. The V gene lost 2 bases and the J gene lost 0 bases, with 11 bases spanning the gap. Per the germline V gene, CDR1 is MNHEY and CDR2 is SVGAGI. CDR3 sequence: CASSYKQPSSYEQYF. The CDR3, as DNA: TGTGCCAGCAGTTACAAGCAGCCGAGCTCCTACGAGCAGTACTTC.

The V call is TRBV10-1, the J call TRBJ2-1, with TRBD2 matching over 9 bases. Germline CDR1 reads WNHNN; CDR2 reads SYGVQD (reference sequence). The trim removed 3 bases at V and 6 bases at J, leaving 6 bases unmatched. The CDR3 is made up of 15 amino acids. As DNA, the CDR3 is TGCGCCAGCAGTGACGGGCTAGCGGGACTCAATGAGCAGTTCTTC. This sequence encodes CASSDGLAGLNEQFF.

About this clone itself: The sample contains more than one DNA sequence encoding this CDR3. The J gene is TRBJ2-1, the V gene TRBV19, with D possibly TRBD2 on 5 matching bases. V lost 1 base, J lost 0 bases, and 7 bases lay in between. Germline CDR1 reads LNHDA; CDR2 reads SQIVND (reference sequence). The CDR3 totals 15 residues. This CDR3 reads CASSIGRSSYNEQFF. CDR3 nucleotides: TGTGCCAGTAGTATAGGGAGGAGCTCCTACAATGAGCAGTTCTTC.

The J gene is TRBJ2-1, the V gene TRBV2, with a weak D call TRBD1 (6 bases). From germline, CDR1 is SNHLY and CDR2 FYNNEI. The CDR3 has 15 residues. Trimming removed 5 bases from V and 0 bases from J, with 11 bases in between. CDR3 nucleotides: TGTGCCAGCAGTCAGGACAGATCCTCCTACAATGAGCAGTTCTTC. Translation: CASSQDRSSYNEQFF. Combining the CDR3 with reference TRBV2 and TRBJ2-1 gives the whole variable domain EPEVTQTPSHQVTQMGQEVILRCVPISNHLYFYWYRQILGQKVEFLVSFYNNEISEKSEIFDDQFSVERPDGSNFTLKIRSTKLEDSAMYFCASSQDRSSYNEQFFGPGTRLTVL.

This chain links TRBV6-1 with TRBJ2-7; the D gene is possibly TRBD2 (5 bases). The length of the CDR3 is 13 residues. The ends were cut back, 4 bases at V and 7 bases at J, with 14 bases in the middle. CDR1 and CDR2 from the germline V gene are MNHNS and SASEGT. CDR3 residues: CASSGTRVGEQYF. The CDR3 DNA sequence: TGTGCCAGCAGTGGGACGAGGGTTGGAGAGCAGTACTTC.

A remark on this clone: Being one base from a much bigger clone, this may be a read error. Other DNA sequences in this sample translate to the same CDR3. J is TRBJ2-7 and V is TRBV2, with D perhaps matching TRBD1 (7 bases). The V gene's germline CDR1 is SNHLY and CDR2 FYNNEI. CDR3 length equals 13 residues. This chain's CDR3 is CASWRGPTYEQYF. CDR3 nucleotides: TGTGCCAGCTGGAGGGGGCCGACCTACGAGCAGTACTTT.

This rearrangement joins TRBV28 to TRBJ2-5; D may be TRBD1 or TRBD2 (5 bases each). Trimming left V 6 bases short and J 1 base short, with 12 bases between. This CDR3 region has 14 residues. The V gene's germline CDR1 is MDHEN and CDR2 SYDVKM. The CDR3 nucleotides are TGTGCCAGCAGGATCGGGACGGCCCAAGAGACCCAGTACTTC. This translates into CASRIGTAQETQYF.

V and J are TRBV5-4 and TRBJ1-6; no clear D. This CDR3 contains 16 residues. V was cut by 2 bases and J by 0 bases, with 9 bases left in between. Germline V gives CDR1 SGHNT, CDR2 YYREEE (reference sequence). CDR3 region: CASSFGDSSYNSPLHF. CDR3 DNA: TGTGCCAGCAGCTTTGGGGATAGCTCCTATAATTCACCCCTCCACTTT.

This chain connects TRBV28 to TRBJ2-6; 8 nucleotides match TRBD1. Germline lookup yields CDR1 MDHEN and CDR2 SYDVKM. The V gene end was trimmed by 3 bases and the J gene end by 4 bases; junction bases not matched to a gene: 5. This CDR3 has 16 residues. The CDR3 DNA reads TGTGCCAGCAGTTTGTTGACAGGGGTCGGGGCCAACGTCCTGACTTTC. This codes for CASSLLTGVGANVLTF.

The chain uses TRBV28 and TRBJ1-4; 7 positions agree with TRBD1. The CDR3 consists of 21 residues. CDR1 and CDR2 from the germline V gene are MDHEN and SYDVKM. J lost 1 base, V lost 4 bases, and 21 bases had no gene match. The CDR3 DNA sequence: TGTGCCAGCAGTTCCGCCGGCAGGGGGGTAGAAGGCGTAGGAACTAATGAAAAACTGTTTTTT. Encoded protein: CASSSAGRGVEGVGTNEKLFF.

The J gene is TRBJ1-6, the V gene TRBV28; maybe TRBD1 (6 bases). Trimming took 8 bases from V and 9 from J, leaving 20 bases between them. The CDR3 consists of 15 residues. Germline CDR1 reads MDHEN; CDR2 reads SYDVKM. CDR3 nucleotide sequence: TGTGCCAGCGGCTCCGGGGGCTCAAAGGGTTCACCCCTCCACTTT. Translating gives CASGSGGSKGSPLHF.

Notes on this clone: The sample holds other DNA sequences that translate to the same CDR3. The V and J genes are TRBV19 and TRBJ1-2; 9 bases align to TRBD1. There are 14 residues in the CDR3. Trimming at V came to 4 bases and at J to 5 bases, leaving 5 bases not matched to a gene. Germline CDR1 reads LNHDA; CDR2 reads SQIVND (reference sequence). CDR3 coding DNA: TGTGCCAGTAGTACCCCAGGACAGGGGTATGGCTACACCTTC. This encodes CASSTPGQGYGYTF. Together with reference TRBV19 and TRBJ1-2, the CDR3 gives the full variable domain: DGGITQSPKYLFRKEGQNVTLSCEQNLNHDAMYWYRQDPGQGLRLIYYSQIVNDFQKGDIAEGYSVSREKKESFPLTVTSAQKNPTAFYLCASSTPGQGYGYTFGSGTRLTVV.

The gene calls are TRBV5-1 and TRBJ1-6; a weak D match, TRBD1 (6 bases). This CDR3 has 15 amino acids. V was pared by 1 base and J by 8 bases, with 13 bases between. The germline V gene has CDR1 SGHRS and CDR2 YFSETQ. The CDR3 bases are TGCGCCAGCAGCTTGAGGACAGTGGGGGATTCACCCCTCCACTTT. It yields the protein CASSLRTVGDSPLHF.

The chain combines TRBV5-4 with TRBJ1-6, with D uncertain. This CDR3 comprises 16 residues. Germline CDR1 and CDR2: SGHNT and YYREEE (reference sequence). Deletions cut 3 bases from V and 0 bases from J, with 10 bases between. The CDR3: CASSSLGTSYNSPLHF. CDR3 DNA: TGTGCCAGCAGCTCCCTCGGAACCTCCTATAATTCACCCCTCCACTTT.